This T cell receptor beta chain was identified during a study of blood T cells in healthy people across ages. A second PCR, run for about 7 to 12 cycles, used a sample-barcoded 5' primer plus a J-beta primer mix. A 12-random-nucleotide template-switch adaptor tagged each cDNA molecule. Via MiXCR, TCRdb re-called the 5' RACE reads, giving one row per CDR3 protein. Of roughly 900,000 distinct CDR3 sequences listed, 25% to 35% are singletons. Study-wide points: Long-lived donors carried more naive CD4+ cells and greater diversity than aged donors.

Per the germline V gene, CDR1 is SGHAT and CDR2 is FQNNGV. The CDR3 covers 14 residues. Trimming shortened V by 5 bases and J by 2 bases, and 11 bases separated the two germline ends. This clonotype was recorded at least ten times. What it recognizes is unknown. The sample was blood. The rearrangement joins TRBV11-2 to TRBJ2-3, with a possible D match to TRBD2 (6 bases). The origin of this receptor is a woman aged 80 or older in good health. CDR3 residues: CASSMGLNTDTQYF. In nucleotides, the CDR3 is TGTGCCAGCAGCATGGGACTGAACACAGATACGCAGTATTTT. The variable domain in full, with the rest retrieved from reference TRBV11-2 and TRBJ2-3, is EAGVAQSPRYKIIEKRQSVAFWCNPISGHATLYWYQQILGQGPKLLIQFQNNGVVDDSQLPKDRFSAERLKGVDSTLKIQPAKLEDSAVYLCASSMGLNTDTQYFGPGTRLTVL.